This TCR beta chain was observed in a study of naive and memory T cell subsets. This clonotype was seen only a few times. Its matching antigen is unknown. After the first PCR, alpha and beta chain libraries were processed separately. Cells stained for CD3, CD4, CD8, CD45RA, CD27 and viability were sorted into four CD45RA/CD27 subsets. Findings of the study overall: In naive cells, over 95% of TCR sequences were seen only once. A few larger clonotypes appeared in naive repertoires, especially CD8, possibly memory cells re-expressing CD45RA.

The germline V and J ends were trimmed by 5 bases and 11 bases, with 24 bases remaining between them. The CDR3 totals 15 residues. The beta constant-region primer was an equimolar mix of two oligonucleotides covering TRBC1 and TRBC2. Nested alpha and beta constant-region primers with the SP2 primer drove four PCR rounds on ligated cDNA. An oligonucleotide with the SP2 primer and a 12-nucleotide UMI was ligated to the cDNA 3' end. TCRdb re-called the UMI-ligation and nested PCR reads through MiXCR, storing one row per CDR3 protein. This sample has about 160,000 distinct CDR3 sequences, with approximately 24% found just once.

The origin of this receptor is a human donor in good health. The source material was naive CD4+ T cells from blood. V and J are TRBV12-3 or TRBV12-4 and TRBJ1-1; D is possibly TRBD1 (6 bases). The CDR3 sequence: CASSQITGIVIFAFF. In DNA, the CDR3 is TGTGCCAGCAGTCAAATTACAGGGATCGTTATTTTCGCTTTCTTT.